This T cell receptor (beta chain) is drawn from a study of shared clonotypes between healthy human individuals (dated by TCRdb to 2020 to 2022). General notes on the study: A few men and a couple of women, aged 18 to 49 years, made up the cohort. For each donor, three plates each were used for CD4 naive and CD4 memory, two plates were used for CD8 naive, and one plate was used for CD8 memory. The study deeply sequenced blood TCR repertoires of five healthy adults to estimate repertoire size and the extent of clonotype sharing between individuals. To increase sequencing depth and limit assay-specific biases, TCR repertoire library preparation and sequencing were carried out by different laboratories using diverse techniques. Each donor's leukapheresis produced roughly between roughly 0.85 and 9.5 billion PBMCs. What the research found in general, with its limitations: Pairwise subsampling led to the expectation that sequencing depth would affect the degree of clonotype sharing among donors. When a handful of donors were compared, the shared fraction of clonotypes was about 5.4% for naive CD4, about 4% for naive CD8, 2% to 2.5% for memory CD4, and 0.3% to 0.5% for memory CD8. The genetic and exposure-history diversity represented was limited by the small number of donors. Rarefaction of sorted-subset datasets indicated incomplete sequencing despite the large sequencing depth. Compared with non-shared clonotypes, the clonotypes found in all four sorted-subset donors had higher generation probabilities. Only blood was sampled, and tissue TCR repertoires likely differ from those in blood. Estimated clonotype richness was generally larger for naive than for memory subsets.

Turning to this clone: No antigen is known for it. No much larger clone is present one base from it, and per-base qualities are unavailable.

V and J lose 3 bases and 2 bases, and a span of 9 bases separates them. CDR1 and CDR2, per the germline V gene, are SGHRS and YFSETQ. Counted from cysteine to phenylalanine, this CDR3 has 13 amino acids. Only the CDR3 portion is preserved as DNA: 39 bases, with reading frame beginning at the first base. Using the deep immunoSEQ assay, multiplex PCR amplified TCR CDR3 regions from genomic DNA. Extracted genomic DNA from each cell subset was spread evenly across all wells of several immunoSEQ 96-well plates, with each plate serving as a replicate. For sorted subsets, around 200 ng genomic DNA, equal to 30,000 to 35,000 T cell genomes, was loaded into each replicate PCR. Purified libraries were quantified with a Qubit 3.0 fluorometer, sized on a Bioanalyzer 2100, and re-quantified with the KAPA Library Quantification kit. A separate single-read 150-cycle Illumina NextSeq 550 flow cell was used to sequence each immunoSEQ 96-well plate. The paper's processing steps were these. Because only junctional sequences without quality scores were contained in the immunoSEQ output, filtering matching that applied to full-length reads could not be performed. Sequences were annotated with PyIR, a Python wrapper for IgBLAST v1.9, and V/J genes and CDR3 were assigned using IMGT germline references. Reads were filtered out if the reads had weak V/J assignments (E-value above 1e-6), no CDR3, stop codons, out-of-frame junctions, or ambiguous translated residues. V3J clonotypes were defined as sequences sharing an identical inferred V gene, J gene, and CDR3 amino acid sequence. Percentage overlap between repertoires was calculated by dividing the number of shared unique clonotypes by the size of the smaller repertoire. RTK rarefaction, the Chao1 estimator, and Recon v2.1 estimates of unobserved clonotypes were used to assess repertoire richness. For all TCRbeta clonotypes obtained by the gDNA method from several donors, generation probabilities were computed with OLGA. What TCRdb holds here is the immuneACCESS table cut down to in-frame rearrangements. Part of the clones is not present; checked against another copy, under half of the missing clones reflect an unresolved V gene, and the others are unexplained. The DNA gave D and trimming, while V, J and clone size come from that table. Present in this sample are 2,500,000 or so clones, just under 95% of which were seen just once. Roughly 0.34% of the sample is taken by the ten largest.

Healthy HIV-negative adults with no recently reported acute infections or vaccinations were included as donors. Every donor was a Caucasian adult residing in Nashville, Tennessee, USA. CD4+ T cells were enriched through magnetic negative selection, after which naive cells were positively selected on CD45RA and the remaining negative fraction served as the memory subset. Blood was collected by leukapheresis, and PBMCs were isolated by Ficoll-Histopaque density gradient centrifugation and then cryopreserved in liquid nitrogen vapor phase. Purity and quantity of every magnetically sorted T cell population were checked by analytical flow cytometry. Each sorted fraction had its genomic DNA isolated and then quantified by UV absorbance on a Nanodrop 2000c.

The material sequenced was naive CD4+ T cells from PBMCs. Explained via the paper, the cell subset or site label denotes: CD45RA+ positively selected. In this chain, TRBV5-1 is recombined with TRBJ2-7; no D gene call is confident. The TCR was taken from a man between 18 and 35 years old in good health. Some clones in this sample may be carry-over from other donors' samples. CDR3 region: CASSSGRAYEQYF. In nucleotides, the sequence is TGCGCCAGCAGCTCCGGACGGGCCTACGAGCAGTACTTC.